This passage covers 21 T cell receptor beta chains from one sample sequenced in a study of blood T cell repertoires in COVID-19. Libraries were prepared by immunoSEQ multiplex PCR; TCRdb keeps only in-frame clonotypes and omits some of them. The sample holds 250,000 or so clones, less than 90% seen once. The sample consisted of peripheral blood. The origin of the receptors is a young man with active or convalescent COVID-19.

The chain combines TRBV3-1 (or the pseudogene TRBV3-2) with TRBJ2-5; D gene uncertain. This CDR3 contains 16 residues. The germline CDR1 and CDR2 sequences are LGHDT and YNNKEL (reference sequence). The V gene lost 1 base and the J gene lost 4 bases, with 16 bases spanning the gap. CDR3 region: CASSQGFPGFRETQYF. CDR3 DNA sequence: TGTGCCAGCAGCCAAGGGTTTCCCGGGTTTCGAGAGACCCAGTACTTC.

The J gene is TRBJ1-1, the V gene TRBV10-2, with 7 nucleotides matching TRBD1. This CDR3 is 14 amino acids long. CDR1 and CDR2 from the germline V gene are WSHSY and SAAADI. V lost 0 bases to trimming and J lost 5 bases; unmatched junction nucleotides: 3. CDR3 bases: TGCGCCAGCAGTGAGTCAGGGGGCTGGACTGAAGCTTTCTTT. It yields the protein CASSESGGWTEAFF.

With respect to this clone: A read error may produce the germline difference seen at one junction end. This chain's CDR3 is CATSPYTGSVAFF. In DNA form, the CDR3 reads TGTGCCACCTCACCATATACGGGATCGGTAGCTTTCTTT. The chain uses TRBV18 and TRBJ1-1; the D is unclear. The CDR3 extends over 13 amino acids. In germline, CDR1 is KGHSH, CDR2 LQKENI.

Comment on this clone: Other DNA sequences in this sample translate to the same CDR3. This chain connects TRBV27 to TRBJ1-6, with 7 bases aligning to TRBD1. V dropped 2 bases and J dropped 7; count of bases not matched to a gene: 2. The CDR3 covers 14 residues. In germline, CDR1 is MNHEY, CDR2 SMNVEV (reference sequence). The CDR3 reads CASSLTTGNSPLHF. DNA for the CDR3: TGTGCCAGCAGTTTAACGACAGGGAATTCACCCCTCCACTTT.

V gene TRBV5-1 combines with J gene TRBJ2-4; 9 bases align to TRBD1. The CDR3 runs to 15 residues. Losses at the gene ends were 0 bases for V and 7 bases for J; bases not matched to a gene: 5. Germline lookup yields CDR1 SGHRS and CDR2 YFSETQ. The CDR3 region is CASSLVTGGMNIQYF. CDR3 sequence (DNA): TGCGCCAGCAGCTTGGTAACAGGGGGCATGAACATTCAGTACTTC. Together with reference TRBV5-1 and TRBJ2-4, the CDR3 gives the full variable domain: KAGVTQTPRYLIKTRGQQVTLSCSPISGHRSVSWYQQTPGQGLQFLFEYFSETQRNKGNFPGRFSGRQFSNSRSEMNVSTLELGDSALYLCASSLVTGGMNIQYFGAGTRLSVL.

This chain uses TRBV28 with TRBJ2-1; D is unresolved. CDR1 MDHEN and CDR2 SYDVKM come from the germline V gene. This CDR3 region has 12 residues. Trimming took 1 base from V and 13 from J, leaving 11 bases between them. The CDR3 reads CASSLSRFPQFF. As DNA, the CDR3 is TGTGCCAGCAGTTTATCCCGGTTCCCTCAGTTCTTC.

This clone was detected only a few times. The chain uses TRBV7-9 and TRBJ1-2, with 10 bases aligning to TRBD1. The CDR3 contains 19 residues. The germline gives CDR1 SEHNR, CDR2 FQNEAQ (reference sequence). J lost 4 bases, V lost 3 bases, and 17 bases had no gene match. The CDR3 DNA reads TGTGCCAGCAGCTTGGTAGGGACAGGGGTCCCCCCCTCTCTCTATGGCTACACCTTC. This gives the protein CASSLVGTGVPPSLYGYTF.

The chain has TRBV6-5 and TRBJ2-7; TRBD1 aligns across 9 bases. V shed 6 bases, J shed 5 bases, and the junction held 5 bases outside the gene matches. Germline loops: CDR1 MNHEY, CDR2 SVGAGI. This CDR3 region has 13 residues. The CDR3 loop reads CASRRGQGNEQYF. CDR3 in DNA: TGTGCCAGCAGACGGGGACAGGGTAACGAGCAGTACTTC.

This clone was picked up a small number of times. V and J are TRBV4-2 and TRBJ2-7, with a weak D call TRBD2 (5 bases). Germline lookup yields CDR1 LGHNA and CDR2 YNFKEQ. The CDR3 has 16 residues. Trimming removed 0 bases from V and 3 bases from J, with 15 bases in between. CDR3 coding DNA: TGTGCCAGCAGCCAAGATATCCGCACTAGTGGCTACGAGCAGTACTTC. Its protein product is CASSQDIRTSGYEQYF.

This clone has only one observation. This chain links TRBV21-1 with TRBJ2-5; the D segment call TRBD2 is taken from the table without a DNA check. TRBV21-1 is a pseudogene locus. This CDR3 has 11 amino acids. The DNA of the CDR3 is TGTGCCAGCGAGGGTGTCGAGACCCAGTACTTC. Amino acids: CASEGVETQYF.

The chain carries TRBV15 and TRBJ2-1; a possible D gene is TRBD2 (5 bases). The CDR3 loop spans 13 amino acids. Germline V gene sequence: CDR1 LNHNV, CDR2 YYDKDF (reference sequence). The V gene lost 1 base and the J gene lost 10 bases, with 11 bases spanning the gap. In DNA, the CDR3 is TGTGCCACCAGCAGAGGTCCCGGGGAAGAGCAGTTCTTC. Translated: CATSRGPGEEQFF. The whole variable domain, remainder taken from reference TRBV15 and TRBJ2-1, is DAMVIQNPRYQVTQFGKPVTLSCSQTLNHNVMYWYQQKSSQAPKLLFHYYDKDFNNEADTPDNFQSRRPNTSFCFLDIRSPGLGDTAMYLCATSRGPGEEQFFGPGTRLTVL.

Here the CDR3 DNA reads TGTGCCAGCAGCCCCAATAGCGGGGGGCCCACAGATACGCAGTATTTT. It specifies CASSPNSGGPTDTQYF. The chain combines TRBV11-2 with TRBJ2-3, with 10 bases aligning to TRBD2. V trimming: 5 bases; J trimming: 2 bases; junction bases outside the gene matches: 7. The CDR3 contains 16 residues. The germline V gene has CDR1 SGHAT and CDR2 FQNNGV.

The chain recombines TRBV13 with TRBJ1-5; perhaps TRBD1 as D (5 bases). The CDR3 consists of 15 residues. The V end lost 4 bases, the J end lost 0 bases, and 10 bases lay between the germline ends. Germline loops: CDR1 PRHDT, CDR2 FYEKMQ (reference sequence). CDR3 amino acids: CASSSGRNSNQPQHF. The DNA of the CDR3 is TGTGCCAGCAGCTCAGGGAGAAATAGCAATCAGCCCCAGCATTTT.

V usage is TRBV9 and J usage is TRBJ2-7, with D maybe TRBD2 (6 bases). The CDR3 is 15 amino acids. CDR1 is SGDLS and CDR2 is YYNGEE in the germline V gene. Between the trimmed V and J ends, which lost 0 bases and 7 bases, there was a span of 17 bases. The CDR3 bases are TGTGCCAGCAGCGTAGTGGGGGACTTATATGGTGAGCAGTACTTC. Its protein product is CASSVVGDLYGEQYF.

The chain is built from TRBV18 and TRBJ1-1; 8 nucleotides match TRBD1. Germline V gene lookup returns CDR1 KGHSH and CDR2 LQKENI. This CDR3 is 17 amino acids long. With V trimmed by 3 bases and J by 1 base, 10 bases remained unmatched. The CDR3 is CASSPLRGQVANTEAFF. The CDR3 DNA is TGTGCCAGCTCACCTCTCCGGGGACAGGTCGCGAACACTGAAGCTTTCTTT. Combining the CDR3 with reference TRBV18 and TRBJ1-1 gives the whole variable domain NAGVMQNPRHLVRRRGQEARLRCSPMKGHSHVYWYRQLPEEGLKFMVYLQKENIIDESGMPKERFSAEFPKEGPSILRIQQVVRGDSAAYFCASSPLRGQVANTEAFFGQGTRLTVV.

V and J are TRBV30 and TRBJ1-6, with D unclear. Per germline, CDR1 GTSNPN and CDR2 SVGIG (reference sequence). This CDR3 comprises 13 residues. The V end lost 4 bases, the J end lost 7 bases, and 11 bases lay between the germline ends. DNA of the CDR3: TGTGCCTGGACTGTACAGTGGAATTCACCCCTCCACTTT. This encodes CAWTVQWNSPLHF.

The CDR3 nucleotides are TGTGCCAGCAGCCCGACAGGGGGATACGAGCAGTACTTC. This translates into CASSPTGGYEQYF. The chain recombines TRBV6-2 or TRBV6-3 with TRBJ2-7; the match to TRBD1 covers 9 bases. The CDR3 consists of 13 residues. Germline CDR1 reads MNHEY; CDR2 reads SVGEGT. J gave up 4 bases and V 6 bases, and 4 bases lay outside the gene matches.

The chain uses TRBV6-5 and TRBJ1-2; TRBD1 might be the D (5 bases). The CDR3 totals 14 residues. Per germline, CDR1 MNHEY and CDR2 SVGAGI. The V and J ends lost 6 bases and 2 bases respectively, with 13 bases between them. Here the CDR3 reads CASRYDSRNYGYTF. As DNA, the CDR3 is TGTGCCAGCAGATACGACAGCCGCAACTATGGCTACACCTTC.

The V call is TRBV11-2, the J call TRBJ2-7, with D possibly matching TRBD2 (6 bases). The CDR3 totals 15 residues. The germline V and J ends were trimmed by 4 bases and 4 bases, with 17 bases remaining between them. Germline V CDR1 and CDR2: SGHAT, FQNNGV. The CDR3 nucleotides are TGTGCCAGCAGCTGGGACTCCGGGGTAGGGTACGAGCAGTACTTC. It translates to CASSWDSGVGYEQYF. The whole variable domain, filled in from reference TRBV11-2 and TRBJ2-7, reads EAGVAQSPRYKIIEKRQSVAFWCNPISGHATLYWYQQILGQGPKLLIQFQNNGVVDDSQLPKDRFSAERLKGVDSTLKIQPAKLEDSAVYLCASSWDSGVGYEQYFGPGTRLTVT.

CDR3 bases: TGTGCCAGCTCATCCTTACCGGGACAGAGCACAGATACGCAGTATTTT. This codes for CASSSLPGQSTDTQYF. The chain links TRBV18 to TRBJ2-3, with TRBD1 matching 7 bases. V lost 5 bases to trimming and J lost 0 bases; unmatched junction nucleotides: 8. CDR3 length equals 16 residues. Germline values: CDR1 KGHSH, CDR2 LQKENI.

CDR3 in amino acids: CASSRDRDNEQFF. The CDR3 DNA reads TGTGCCAGTAGTCGGGACAGGGATAATGAGCAGTTCTTC. The chain employs TRBV19 and TRBJ2-1; 9 bases agree with TRBD1. V was pared by 5 bases and J by 7 bases, with 3 bases of the junction left unmatched. This CDR3 contains 13 residues. CDR1 is LNHDA and CDR2 is SQIVND in the germline V gene (reference sequence).